This TCR beta chain stems from a study of T-cell reconstitution after alpha-beta-depleted transplantation in children (dated by TCRdb to 2015 to 2016). General notes on the study: T-cell immune reconstitution after TCRalphabeta/CD19-depleted allogeneic hematopoietic cell transplantation in children was quantitatively tracked in the study by means of TCR repertoire profiling.

In the paper's terms, the treatment or condition label means: allogeneic hematopoietic cell transplantation with graft depleted of TCRalphabeta T cells and CD19 B cells. The children who served as transplant recipients had been given grafts of TCRalphabeta/CD19-depleted allogeneic hematopoietic cells. Preparation of the library involved PCR. Sequencing was carried out with an Illumina HiSeq 2500. To normalize quantification of the TCRbeta repertoire, the TCR libraries were built with molecular barcoding that relied on unique molecular identifiers. Starting from the raw public reads, TCRdb applied fastp trimming at Q25, assembled clones with MiXCR and retained in-frame beta chains. Here each entry gathers all rows of one CDR3 protein and keeps the most common genes and DNA. For this sample there are around 270,000 distinct CDR3 sequences; 6.5% to 9% appear just once. The ten largest clones represent about 9.3% of the sample.

Trimming takes 3 bases off V and 2 bases off J; junction bases not matched to a gene: 8. The CDR3 covers 16 residues, taking in both the cysteine and the phenylalanine. CDR3 DNA only is kept here, 48 bases in frame from base 1. About this clonotype: Its antigen is not yet known. Base qualities are missing; no much larger clone stands one base away.

The full study reports these points: The apparently early recovery of alphabetaT-cell counts about two months after transplant reportedly depended on only several hundred rapidly expanded clones that came from non-depleted graft cells. In some patients, high TCRbeta diversity at day 60 was attributed to recipient T cells and intrathymic progenitors that had survived conditioning. Over subsequent months, a decline in hyperexpanded clone frequencies was noted, and after one year, T-cell counts and TCRbeta diversity were mostly ascribed to newly produced T cells.

Sequenced material: peripheral blood, taken 360 days after TCRalphabeta/CD19-depleted stem cell transplant. The chain joins TRBV12-3 or TRBV12-4 to TRBJ1-2; 8 bases in between match TRBD1. The origin of this receptor is a female patient aged 2-9 years who had a stem cell transplant for Fanconi anemia, so the T cells may come from the graft donor. The sequenced DNA: TGTGCCAGCAGTTTGATCAGGACAGGGCGGAACTATGGCTACACCTTC. Its amino acids are CASSLIRTGRNYGYTF.